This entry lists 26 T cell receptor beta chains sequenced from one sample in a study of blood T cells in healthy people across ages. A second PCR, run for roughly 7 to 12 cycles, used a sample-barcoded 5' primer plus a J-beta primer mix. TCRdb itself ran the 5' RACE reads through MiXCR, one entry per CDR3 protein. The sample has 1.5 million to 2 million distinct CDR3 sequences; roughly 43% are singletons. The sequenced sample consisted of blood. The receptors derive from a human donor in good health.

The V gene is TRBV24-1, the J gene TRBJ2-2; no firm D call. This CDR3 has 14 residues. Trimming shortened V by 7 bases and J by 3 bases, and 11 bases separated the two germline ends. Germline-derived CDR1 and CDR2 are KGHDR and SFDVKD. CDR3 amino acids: CATRGLRDTGELFF. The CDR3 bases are TGTGCCACCAGGGGGTTGCGTGACACCGGGGAGCTGTTTTTT.

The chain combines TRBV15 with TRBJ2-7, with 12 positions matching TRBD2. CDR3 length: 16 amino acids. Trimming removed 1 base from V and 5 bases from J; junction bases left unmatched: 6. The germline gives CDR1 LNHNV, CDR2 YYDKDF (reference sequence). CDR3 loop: CATSRGKGLAGNEQYF. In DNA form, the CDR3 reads TGTGCCACCAGCAGAGGGAAAGGACTAGCGGGGAACGAGCAGTACTTC.

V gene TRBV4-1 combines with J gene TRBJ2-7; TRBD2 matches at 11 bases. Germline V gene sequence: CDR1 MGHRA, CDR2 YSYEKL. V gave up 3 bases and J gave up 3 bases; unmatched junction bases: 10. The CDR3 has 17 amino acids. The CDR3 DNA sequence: TGCGCCAGCAGCCAGTGGCTAGCGGGGGGCCAAAACTACGAGCAGTACTTC. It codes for CASSQWLAGGQNYEQYF.

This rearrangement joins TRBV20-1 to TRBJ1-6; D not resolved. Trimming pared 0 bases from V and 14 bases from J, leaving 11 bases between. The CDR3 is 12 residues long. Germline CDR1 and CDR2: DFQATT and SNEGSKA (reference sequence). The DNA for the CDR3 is TGCAGTGCTAGAGATCATCGGGCATCCCTCCACTTT. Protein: CSARDHRASLHF.

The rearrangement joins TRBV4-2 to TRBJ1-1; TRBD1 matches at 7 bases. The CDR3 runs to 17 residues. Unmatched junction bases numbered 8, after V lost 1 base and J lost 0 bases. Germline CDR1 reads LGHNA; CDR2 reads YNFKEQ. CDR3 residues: CASSQVRQGDLNTEAFF. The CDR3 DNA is TGTGCCAGCAGCCAAGTTCGGCAGGGGGACCTGAACACTGAAGCTTTCTTT.

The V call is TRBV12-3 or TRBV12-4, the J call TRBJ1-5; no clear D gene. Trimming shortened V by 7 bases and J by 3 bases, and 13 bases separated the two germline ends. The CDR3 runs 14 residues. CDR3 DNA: TGTGCCAGCACCGAGACGGGTCCCAATCAGCCCCAGCATTTT. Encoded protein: CASTETGPNQPQHF.

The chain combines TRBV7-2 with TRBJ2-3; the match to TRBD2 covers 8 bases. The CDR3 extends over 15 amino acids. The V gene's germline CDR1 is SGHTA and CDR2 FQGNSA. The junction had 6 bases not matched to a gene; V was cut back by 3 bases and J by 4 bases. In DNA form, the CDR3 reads TGTGCCAGCAGCTTTAGCGGGGTACAAGCAGATACGCAGTATTTT. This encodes CASSFSGVQADTQYF.

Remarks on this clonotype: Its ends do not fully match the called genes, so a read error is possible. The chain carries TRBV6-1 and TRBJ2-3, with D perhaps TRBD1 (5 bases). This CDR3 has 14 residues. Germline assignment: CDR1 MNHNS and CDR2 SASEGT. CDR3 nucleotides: TGTGCCTGCAGTGACAGACGGAGCACAGATACGCAGTATTTT. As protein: CACSDRRSTDTQYF.

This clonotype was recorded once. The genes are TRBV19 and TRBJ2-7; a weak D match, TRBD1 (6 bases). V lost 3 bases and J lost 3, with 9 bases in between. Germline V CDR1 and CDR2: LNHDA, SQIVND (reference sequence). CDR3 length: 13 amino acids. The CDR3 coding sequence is TGTGCCAGTAGTATGAGGGGGTTCTACGAGCAGTACTTC. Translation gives CASSMRGFYEQYF.

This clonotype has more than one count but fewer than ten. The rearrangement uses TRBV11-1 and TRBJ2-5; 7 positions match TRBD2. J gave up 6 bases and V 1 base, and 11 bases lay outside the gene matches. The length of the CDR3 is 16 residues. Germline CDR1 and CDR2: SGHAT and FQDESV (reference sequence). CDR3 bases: TGTGCCAGCAGCTTAGATCGCTACCGGGAGGAGCAGACCCAGTACTTC. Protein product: CASSLDRYREEQTQYF. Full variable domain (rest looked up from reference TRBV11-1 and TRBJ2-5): EAEVAQSPRYKITEKSQAVAFWCDPISGHATLYWYRQILGQGPELLVQFQDESVVDDSQLPKDRFSAERLKGVDSTLKIQPAELGDSAMYLCASSLDRYREEQTQYFGPGTRLLVL.

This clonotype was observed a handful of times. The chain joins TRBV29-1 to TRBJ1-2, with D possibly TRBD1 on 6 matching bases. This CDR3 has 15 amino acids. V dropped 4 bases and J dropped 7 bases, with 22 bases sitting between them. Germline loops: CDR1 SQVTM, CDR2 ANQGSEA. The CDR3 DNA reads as TGCAGCGTTGCCCCTCCCCCCAGGGGCTCGTCTGGCTACACCTTC. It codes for CSVAPPPRGSSGYTF.

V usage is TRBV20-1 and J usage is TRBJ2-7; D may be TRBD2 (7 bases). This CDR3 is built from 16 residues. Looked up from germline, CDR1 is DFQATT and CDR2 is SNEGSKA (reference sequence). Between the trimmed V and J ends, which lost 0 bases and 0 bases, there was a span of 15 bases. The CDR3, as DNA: TGCAGTGCTAGAGATTTGGGCGGGGGCAGCTCCTACGAGCAGTACTTC. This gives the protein CSARDLGGGSSYEQYF.

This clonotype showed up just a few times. CDR3 DNA sequence: TGTGCCAGCAGCCAACGGACTAGCGGGGGGTCCAATGAGCAGTTCTTC. As protein: CASSQRTSGGSNEQFF. V gene TRBV4-2 combines with J gene TRBJ2-1; 14 bases are a match to TRBD2. The J segment lost 6 bases and the V segment lost 2 bases, leaving 3 bases of the junction unmatched. From germline, CDR1 is LGHNA and CDR2 YNFKEQ. This CDR3 is 16 amino acids long.

In DNA form, the CDR3 reads TGCGCCAGCAGCTTGGAAGGGGGCCTTCACAATGAGCAGTTCTTC. As protein: CASSLEGGLHNEQFF. The genes are TRBV5-1 and TRBJ2-1, with 7 bases matching TRBD1. Trimming removed 0 bases from V and 5 bases from J; junction bases left unmatched: 5. Looked up from germline, CDR1 is SGHRS and CDR2 is YFSETQ. This CDR3 contains 15 residues.

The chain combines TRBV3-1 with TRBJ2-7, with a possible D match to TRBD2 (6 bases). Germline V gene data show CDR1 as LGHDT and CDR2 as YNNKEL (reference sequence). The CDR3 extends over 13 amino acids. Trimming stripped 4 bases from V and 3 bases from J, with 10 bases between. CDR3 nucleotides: TGTGCCAGCAGCCGGAGGGCCCACTACGAGCAGTACTTC. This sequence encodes CASSRRAHYEQYF.

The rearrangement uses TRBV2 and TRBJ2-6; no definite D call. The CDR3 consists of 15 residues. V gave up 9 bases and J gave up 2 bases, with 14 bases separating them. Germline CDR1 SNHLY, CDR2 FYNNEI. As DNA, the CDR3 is TGTGCCAGGTCGTCCGGACGCCCTGGGGCCAACGTCCTGACTTTC. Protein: CARSSGRPGANVLTF.

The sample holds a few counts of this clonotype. This chain's CDR3 is CASSPGRGRETQYF. The CDR3 coding sequence is TGTGCCAGCAGTCCCGGGAGGGGGCGAGAGACCCAGTACTTC. V usage is TRBV7-3 and J usage is TRBJ2-5, with a tentative D call TRBD2 (8 bases). Per germline, CDR1 SGHTA and CDR2 FQGTGA. The CDR3 has 14 residues. The V end was cut by 6 bases, the J end by 4 bases, with 15 bases between.

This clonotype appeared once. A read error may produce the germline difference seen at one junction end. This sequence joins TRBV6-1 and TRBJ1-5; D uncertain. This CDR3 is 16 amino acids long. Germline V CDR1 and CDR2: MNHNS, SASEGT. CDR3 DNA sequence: TGTGCTAGCAGTGAATTCCCGGGGATACCCGGTCAGCCCCAGCATTTT. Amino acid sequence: CASSEFPGIPGQPQHF.

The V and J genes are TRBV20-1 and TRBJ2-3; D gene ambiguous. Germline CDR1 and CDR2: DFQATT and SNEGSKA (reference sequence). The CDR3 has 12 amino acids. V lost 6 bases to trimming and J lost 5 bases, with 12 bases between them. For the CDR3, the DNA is TGCAGTGCCGCAGCTGGAAGAGATACGCAGTATTTT. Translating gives CSAAAGRDTQYF.

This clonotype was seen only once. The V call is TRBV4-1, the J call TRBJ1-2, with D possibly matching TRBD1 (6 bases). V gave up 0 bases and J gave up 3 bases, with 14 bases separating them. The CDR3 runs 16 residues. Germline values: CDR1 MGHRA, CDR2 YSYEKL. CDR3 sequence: CASSQELQGIDYGYTF. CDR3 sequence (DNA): TGCGCCAGCAGCCAAGAACTGCAGGGGATTGACTATGGCTACACCTTC.

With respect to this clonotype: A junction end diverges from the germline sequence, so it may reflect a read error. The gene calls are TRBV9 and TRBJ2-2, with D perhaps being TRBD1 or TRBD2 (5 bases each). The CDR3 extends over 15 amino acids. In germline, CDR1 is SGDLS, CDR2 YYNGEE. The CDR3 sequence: CASSVGGGNTGELFF. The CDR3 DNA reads TGTGCCAGCAGTGTAGGTGGGGGAAACACCGGGGAGCTGTTTTTT.

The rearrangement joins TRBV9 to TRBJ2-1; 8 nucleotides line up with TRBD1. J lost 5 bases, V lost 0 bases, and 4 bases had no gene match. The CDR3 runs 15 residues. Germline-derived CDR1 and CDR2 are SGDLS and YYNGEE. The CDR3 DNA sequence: TGTGCCAGCAGCGTAGTAGGACAGGGAAACAATGAGCAGTTCTTC. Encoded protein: CASSVVGQGNNEQFF.

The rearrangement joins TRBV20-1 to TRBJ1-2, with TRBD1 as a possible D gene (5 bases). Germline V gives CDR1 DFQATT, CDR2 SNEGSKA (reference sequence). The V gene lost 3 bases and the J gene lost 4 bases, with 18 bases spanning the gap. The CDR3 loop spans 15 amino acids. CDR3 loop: CSARPWERDLYGYTF. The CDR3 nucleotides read TGCAGTGCTAGGCCGTGGGAACGGGACCTCTATGGCTACACCTTC.

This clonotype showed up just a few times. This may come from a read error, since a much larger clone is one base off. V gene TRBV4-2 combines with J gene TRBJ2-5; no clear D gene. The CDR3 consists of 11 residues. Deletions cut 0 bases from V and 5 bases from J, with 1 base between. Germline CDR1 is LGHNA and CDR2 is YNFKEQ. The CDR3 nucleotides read TGTGCCAGCAGCCAAGATGAGACCCAGTACTTC. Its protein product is CASSQDETQYF.

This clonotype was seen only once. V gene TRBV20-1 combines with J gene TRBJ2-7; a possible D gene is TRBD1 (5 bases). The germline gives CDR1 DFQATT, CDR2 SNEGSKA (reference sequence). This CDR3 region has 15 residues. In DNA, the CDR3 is TGCAGGGCTGGCGAAAGACAGCAAGAATCCTACGAGCAGTACTTC. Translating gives CRAGERQQESYEQYF.

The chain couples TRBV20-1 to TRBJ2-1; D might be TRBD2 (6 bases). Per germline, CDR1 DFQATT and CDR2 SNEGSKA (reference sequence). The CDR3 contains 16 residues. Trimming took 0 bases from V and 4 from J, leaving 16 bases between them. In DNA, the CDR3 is TGCAGTGCTAGAGACCTGGAGGGGTTTGGTTACAATGAGCAGTTCTTC. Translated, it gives CSARDLEGFGYNEQFF.